This TCR beta chain was obtained from a study of blood T cell repertoires in COVID-19. Per the germline V gene, CDR1 is MDHEN and CDR2 is SYDVKM. The CDR3 length is 13 residues. V lost 4 bases, J lost 4 bases, and 10 bases lay in between. Only in-frame clones appear in the TCRdb table, and some are missing; sequencing was by immunoSEQ multiplex PCR. In the table there are almost 500,000 clones, about 88% of which are singletons. Sequencing was done on a sample of PBMCs or T cells enriched from blood (not recorded which). This receptor was identified in a woman in her fifties or sixties who had recovered from COVID-19. The chain links TRBV28 to TRBJ1-2; D uncertain. CDR3 sequence: CASSYRELYGYTF. For the CDR3, the DNA is TGTGCCAGCAGTTACCGGGAGCTCTATGGCTACACCTTC.